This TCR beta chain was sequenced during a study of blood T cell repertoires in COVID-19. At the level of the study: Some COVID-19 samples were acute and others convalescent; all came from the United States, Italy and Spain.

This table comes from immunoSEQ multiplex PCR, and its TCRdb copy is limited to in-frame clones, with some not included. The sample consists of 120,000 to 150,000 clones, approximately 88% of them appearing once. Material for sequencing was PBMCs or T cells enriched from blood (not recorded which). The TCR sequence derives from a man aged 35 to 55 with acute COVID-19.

CDR3 bases: TGTGCCAGTAGTGCAGGGACAGGGGGGCAGCCCCAGCATTTT. This codes for CASSAGTGGQPQHF. The J gene is TRBJ1-5, the V gene TRBV19; 11 positions agree with TRBD1. The V gene's germline CDR1 is LNHDA and CDR2 SQIVND (reference sequence). The CDR3 has 14 residues. V lost 5 bases, J lost 7 bases, and 4 bases stayed unmatched.